Shown below are 28 T cell receptor beta chains from a single sample sequenced in a study of OX40 agonist ivuxolimab in advanced cancers. Assay used: immunoSEQ multiplex PCR; TCRdb lists only in-frame clones, some missing. The sample contains 59,000 or so clones, 65% to 90% of which appear only once. This material consisted of CD4+ or CD8+ T cells sorted from blood, taken in a trial of the OX40 agonist ivuxolimab. The receptors shown here come from an adult with an advanced solid tumor such as melanoma, head and neck, liver or kidney cancer.

This chain uses TRBV11-2 with TRBJ1-4; D is unresolved. The CDR3 consists of 14 residues. V was trimmed by 2 bases and J by 12 bases, leaving 16 bases between them. The germline CDR1 and CDR2 sequences are SGHAT and FQNNGV. The CDR3 bases are TGTGCCAGCAGCTTACTTGTCGCGGGGTTGCAACTGTTTTTT. Its translation: CASSLLVAGLQLFF.

V and J are TRBV10-1 and TRBJ2-5; 14 positions match TRBD2. Trimming at V came to 0 bases and at J to 5 bases, leaving 11 bases not matched to a gene. The CDR3 runs 19 residues. Germline assignment: CDR1 WNHNN and CDR2 SYGVQD (reference sequence). This CDR3 reads CASSESPGTSGSGWETQYF. The CDR3 DNA reads as TGCGCCAGCAGTGAGTCACCCGGGACTAGCGGGAGTGGGTGGGAGACCCAGTACTTC.

This clone occurred once. The chain is built from TRBV9 and TRBJ2-5; 7 nucleotides agree with TRBD1. Germline-derived CDR1 and CDR2 are SGDLS and YYNGEE. This CDR3 is 16 amino acids long. V shed 3 bases, J shed 2 bases, and the junction held 10 bases outside the gene matches. CDR3 sequence reads: CASSEFSGQSQETQYF. DNA for the CDR3: TGTGCCAGCAGCGAATTTTCGGGACAGTCGCAAGAGACCCAGTACTTC.

The chain combines TRBV7-2 with TRBJ1-3, with 7 positions matching TRBD1. The CDR3 extends over 14 amino acids. With 4 bases clipped from V and 4 bases from J, the junction kept 4 bases outside the gene matches. CDR1 and CDR2 from the germline V gene are SGHTA and FQGNSA. CDR3 region: CASSSGTVGNTIYF. The DNA of the CDR3 is TGTGCCAGCAGCTCCGGGACAGTAGGAAACACCATATATTTT.

J is TRBJ1-1 and V is TRBV5-1, with D tentatively TRBD1 (6 bases). The CDR3 loop spans 16 amino acids. The germline V gene has CDR1 SGHRS and CDR2 YFSETQ. V lost 1 base, J lost 0 bases, and 13 bases lay in between. The CDR3 region is CASSLLAGAMNTEAFF. The DNA for the CDR3 is TGCGCCAGCAGCTTGCTGGCAGGGGCTATGAACACTGAAGCTTTCTTT.

V is TRBV27 and J is TRBJ1-3, with a possible D match to TRBD1 (6 bases). Trimming cost V 3 bases and J 0 bases, with 15 bases left between them. Germline-derived CDR1 and CDR2 are MNHEY and SMNVEV (reference sequence). There are 17 residues in the CDR3. This CDR3 is CASSLRGAPYSGNTIYF. The CDR3 DNA is TGTGCCAGCAGTTTGAGGGGGGCTCCTTACTCTGGAAACACCATATATTTT.

The chain is built from TRBV28 and TRBJ1-1, with a weak D call TRBD1 (6 bases). Deletions cut 7 bases from V and 5 bases from J, with 14 bases between. CDR1 is MDHEN and CDR2 is SYDVKM in the germline V gene. The CDR3 is 13 amino acids. Here the CDR3 DNA reads TGTGCCAGCATAACTCCAGGACAGACTGAAGCTTTCTTT. It is translated as CASITPGQTEAFF.

This clone was seen once. The chain couples TRBV6-6 to TRBJ2-2, with D tentatively TRBD1 or TRBD2 (6 bases each). CDR3 length: 13 amino acids. Germline CDR1 is MNHNY and CDR2 is SVGAGI (reference sequence). With 7 bases removed from V and 6 bases from J, the gap between germline ends came to 12 bases. The DNA of the CDR3 is TGTGCCAGCACTCGTCGGGGGCCCGGGGAGCTGTTTTTT. Translated: CASTRRGPGELFF.

This clone was detected only a few times. The rearrangement uses TRBV7-8 and TRBJ1-4, with D hard to call. The V gene's germline CDR1 is SGHVS and CDR2 FQNEAQ. This CDR3 has 15 amino acids. V dropped 5 bases and J dropped 8 bases, with 18 bases sitting between them. CDR3 region: CASSQEPYGEEKLFF. The CDR3 nucleotides read TGTGCCAGCAGCCAGGAACCCTACGGGGAGGAAAAACTGTTTTTT.

The chain recombines TRBV2 with TRBJ2-6; D is ambiguous. This CDR3 has 15 residues. Per germline, CDR1 SNHLY and CDR2 FYNNEI. Trimming removed 8 bases from V and 4 bases from J, with 15 bases in between. CDR3 nucleotide sequence: TGTGCCAGCCCGAAGACCGTGGGGGGGGCCAACGTCCTGACTTTC. This codes for CASPKTVGGANVLTF.

A single count supports this clone. V gene TRBV5-5 combines with J gene TRBJ2-1; D perhaps matches TRBD1 (6 bases). The CDR3 runs 15 residues. V lost 0 bases to trimming and J lost 0 bases, with 7 bases between them. Germline V lookup: CDR1 SGHKS, CDR2 YYEKEE (reference sequence). This chain's CDR3 is CASSLGTDSYNEQFF. CDR3 DNA sequence: TGTGCCAGCAGCTTGGGGACAGACTCCTACAATGAGCAGTTCTTC.

The gene calls are TRBV18 and TRBJ1-4; 7 positions match TRBD1. V was pared by 6 bases and J by 5 bases, with 9 bases of the junction left unmatched. The CDR3 extends over 15 amino acids. Looked up from germline, CDR1 is KGHSH and CDR2 is LQKENI. DNA for the CDR3: TGTGCCAGCTCGCTCAACAGGGGCGACAATGAAAAACTGTTTTTT. Residues: CASSLNRGDNEKLFF.

This clone came up a few times. This chain connects TRBV19 to TRBJ2-3; 8 bases align to TRBD1. There are 14 residues in the CDR3. J gave up 6 bases and V 5 bases, and 7 bases lay outside the gene matches. Germline CDR1 is LNHDA and CDR2 is SQIVND (reference sequence). The CDR3 DNA reads TGTGCCAGTAGTCGGACAGGGCGTACGGATACGCAGTATTTT. Protein: CASSRTGRTDTQYF.

This clone showed up just a few times. The chain couples TRBV6-1 to TRBJ1-2, with a tentative D call TRBD1 (6 bases). The ends were cut back, 6 bases at V and 8 bases at J, with 19 bases in the middle. Germline CDR1 and CDR2: MNHNS and SASEGT. The CDR3 sequence is 14 residues long. The CDR3 protein is CASSLNLGQKGYTF. In DNA, the CDR3 is TGTGCCAGCAGCCTGAATTTGGGACAAAAGGGCTACACCTTC.

This chain joins TRBV27 and TRBJ1-5; D not resolved. The V and J ends lost 6 bases and 0 bases respectively, with 6 bases between them. Germline CDR1 is MNHEY and CDR2 is SMNVEV (reference sequence). This CDR3 has 13 residues. Here the CDR3 DNA reads TGTGCCAGCAGATTAACTAGCAATCAGCCCCAGCATTTT. It translates to CASRLTSNQPQHF.

The chain recombines TRBV4-3 with TRBJ1-2, with TRBD1 identical over 10 bases. CDR3 size: 15 residues. Germline assignment: CDR1 LGHNA and CDR2 YSLEER. With V trimmed by 1 base and J by 6 bases, 5 bases remained unmatched. This CDR3 is CASSQGDRGNDGYTF. The CDR3 nucleotides read TGCGCCAGCAGCCAAGGGGACAGGGGAAACGATGGCTACACCTTC.

The CDR3 sequence: CASSSPGTSGRAYEQYF. The CDR3 nucleotides are TGTGCCAGCAGCTCCCCCGGGACTAGCGGGAGGGCCTACGAGCAGTACTTC. The V gene is TRBV28, the J gene TRBJ2-7, with 16 bases aligning to TRBD2. The CDR3 covers 17 residues. V was clipped by 6 bases and J by 2 bases; unmatched bases: 7. Per germline, CDR1 MDHEN and CDR2 SYDVKM.

The chain links TRBV14 to TRBJ2-1, with D uncertain. Between the trimmed V and J ends, which lost 3 bases and 3 bases, there was a span of 12 bases. CDR1 and CDR2 (germline): SGHDN, FVKESK. The CDR3 spans 15 residues. CDR3 coding DNA: TGTGCCAGCAGCCATAGAGGAAATTTCTACAATGAGCAGTTCTTC. Encoded protein: CASSHRGNFYNEQFF.

The V call is TRBV7-9, the J call TRBJ2-3; D may be TRBD2 (6 bases). Germline V CDR1 and CDR2: SEHNR, FQNEAQ (reference sequence). Trimming removed 5 bases at V and 4 bases at J, with 16 bases between. The CDR3 runs to 15 residues. The DNA for the CDR3 is TGTGCCAGCAGCCAGAGGTCACTAGCCCCAGATACGCAGTATTTT. Translated: CASSQRSLAPDTQYF.

The rearrangement joins TRBV27 to TRBJ2-3; 9 nucleotides align to TRBD2. Germline V gene data show CDR1 as MNHEY and CDR2 as SMNVEV (reference sequence). J lost 3 bases, V lost 7 bases, and 5 bases had no gene match. This CDR3 is 14 amino acids long. CDR3 in DNA: TGTGCCAGCAAGGCGGGAGGGACGACAGATACGCAGTATTTT. Its protein product is CASKAGGTTDTQYF.

The chain carries TRBV5-1 and TRBJ2-5; D possibly matches TRBD1 or TRBD2 (6 bases each). The CDR3 is 14 residues long. Germline V gene lookup returns CDR1 SGHRS and CDR2 YFSETQ. Trimming removed 4 bases from V and 5 bases from J, with 15 bases in between. This CDR3 is CASSRLGGEETQYF. The CDR3 DNA follows: TGCGCCAGCAGCCGACTCGGGGGCGAGGAGACCCAGTACTTC.

This chain links TRBV4-3 with TRBJ1-1; D may be TRBD1 (5 bases). CDR1 is LGHNA, CDR2 YSLEER, per germline. The CDR3 is 14 amino acids. The V end lost 5 bases, the J end lost 3 bases, and 13 bases lay between the germline ends. The CDR3 region has the DNA TGCGCCAGCAGCGCGAGGGGAGGGGACACTGAAGCTTTCTTT. Encoded protein: CASSARGGDTEAFF.

The chain links TRBV9 to TRBJ1-2; D is unresolved. V lost 0 bases, J lost 5 bases, and 14 bases lay in between. The CDR3 sequence is 15 residues long. Germline CDR1 is SGDLS and CDR2 is YYNGEE. CDR3 sequence reads: CASSVGQLPTYGYTF. The CDR3 region has the DNA TGTGCCAGCAGCGTAGGCCAGCTACCTACTTATGGCTACACCTTC. The complete variable domain, with remaining parts taken from reference TRBV9 and TRBJ1-2, reads DSGVTQTPKHLITATGQRVTLRCSPRSGDLSVYWYQQSLDQGLQFLIQYYNGEERAKGNILERFSAQQFPDLHSELNLSSLELGDSALYFCASSVGQLPTYGYTFGSGTRLTVV.

V is TRBV7-9 and J is TRBJ2-7; 12 positions match TRBD1. With V trimmed by 5 bases and J by 0 bases, 5 bases remained unmatched. The CDR3 totals 16 residues. Germline CDR1 is SEHNR and CDR2 is FQNEAQ (reference sequence). This CDR3 is CASSMGQGAFSYEQYF. The CDR3 DNA reads TGTGCCAGCAGCATGGGACAGGGGGCGTTCTCCTACGAGCAGTACTTC.

This clone was seen only a few times. The chain employs TRBV19 and TRBJ2-1, with 10 bases lining up with TRBD1. The length of the CDR3 is 19 residues. J lost 6 bases, V lost 2 bases, and 16 bases had no gene match. Germline V lookup: CDR1 LNHDA, CDR2 SQIVND (reference sequence). Here the CDR3 reads CASSIKGDRGSDSGNEQFF. Here the CDR3 DNA reads TGTGCCAGTAGTATAAAAGGGGACAGGGGCTCGGATAGCGGCAATGAGCAGTTCTTC.

This chain connects TRBV19 to TRBJ2-1; TRBD2 matches 10 bases. The CDR3 has 17 residues. J gave up 3 bases and V 3 bases, and 8 bases lay outside the gene matches. Germline V gives CDR1 LNHDA, CDR2 SQIVND (reference sequence). The CDR3 region has the DNA TGTGCCAGTAGTATGTTTGCGGCTAGCGGGAGCTACAATGAGCAGTTCTTC. Translated: CASSMFAASGSYNEQFF.

Here the CDR3 reads CASSTSQPGQPWSNEQFF. DNA for the CDR3: TGTGCCAGTAGTACCTCCCAACCCGGACAGCCATGGTCCAATGAGCAGTTCTTC. This chain joins TRBV19 and TRBJ2-1; perhaps TRBD1 as D (6 bases). V was shortened by 4 bases and J by 6 bases, with 25 bases between the two germline ends. This CDR3 spans 18 amino acids. The V gene's germline CDR1 is LNHDA and CDR2 SQIVND (reference sequence).

This clone was seen more than once but under ten times. V gene TRBV27 combines with J gene TRBJ1-5; maybe TRBD1 (5 bases). Germline CDR1 is MNHEY and CDR2 is SMNVEV (reference sequence). This CDR3 has 18 residues. Trimming took off 5 bases at V and 4 bases at J, with 24 bases between the two ends. DNA of the CDR3: TGTGCCAGCAGTCGGTCGACAGCCGAGAAGGGCCTAAATCAGCCCCAGCATTTT. This sequence encodes CASSRSTAEKGLNQPQHF.